These 32 T cell receptor beta chains were sequenced from one sample in a study of T-cell memory formation after mild COVID-19. TCRdb fed the 5' RACE reads into MiXCR, producing one record per CDR3 protein. Of some 330,000 distinct CDR3 sequences in the sample, around 21% were seen once. What was sequenced was PBMCs or a T cell subset sorted from them (not recorded which). The origin of the receptors is an adult woman who had mild COVID-19 (a few samples of this study predate the infection). Cell type and time point are not known.

J is TRBJ2-5 and V is TRBV7-3, with D possibly TRBD1 on 6 matching bases. The V and J ends lost 2 bases and 5 bases respectively, with 12 bases between them. The V gene's germline CDR1 is SGHTA and CDR2 FQGTGA. The CDR3 runs to 14 residues. As DNA, the CDR3 is TGTGCCAGCAGCTTATCAGGGGCCCGGGAGACCCAGTACTTC. This translates into CASSLSGARETQYF.

There are a few counts of this clonotype. J is TRBJ2-3 and V is TRBV6-5, with 10 bases lining up with TRBD1. V shed 6 bases, J shed 4 bases, and the junction held 13 bases outside the gene matches. From germline, CDR1 is MNHEY and CDR2 SVGAGI. This CDR3 is 17 amino acids long. The CDR3 region is CASRMAGTGEWADTQYF. As DNA, the CDR3 is TGTGCCAGCAGAATGGCCGGGACAGGGGAATGGGCAGATACGCAGTATTTT.

V usage is TRBV23-1 and J usage is TRBJ2-1, with a possible D match to TRBD2 (6 bases). TRBV23-1 is given ORF status, its function remaining uncertain. The CDR3 runs to 15 residues. Trimming shortened V by 4 bases and J by 5 bases, and 15 bases separated the two germline ends. CDR3 region: CASSPPQAGNNEQFF. The CDR3 coding sequence is TGCGCCAGCAGTCCCCCACAGGCGGGGAACAATGAGCAGTTCTTC.

This clonotype came up many times. The chain employs TRBV7-2 and TRBJ2-7, with D possibly being TRBD2 (6 bases). The CDR3 has 16 residues. The V gene lost 2 bases and the J gene lost 3 bases, with 17 bases spanning the gap. Germline-derived CDR1 and CDR2 are SGHTA and FQGNSA. CDR3 region: CASSLYHGTRHYEQYF. The CDR3 DNA follows: TGTGCCAGCAGCTTATACCACGGGACTCGTCACTACGAGCAGTACTTC.

The chain is built from TRBV12-3 or TRBV12-4 and TRBJ1-2; the D is unclear. The V end was cut by 10 bases, the J end by 0 bases, with 21 bases between. The CDR3 is 16 residues long. CDR3 sequence: CATRTLDGWTNYGYTF. For the CDR3, the DNA is TGTGCCACCCGCACCTTGGACGGCTGGACTAACTATGGCTACACCTTC.

CDR3 protein: CASSLEAGNTEAFF. The CDR3 DNA is TGTGCCAGCAGCTTGGAGGCAGGAAACACTGAAGCTTTCTTT. The chain uses TRBV5-4 and TRBJ1-1; no firm D call. The CDR3 totals 14 residues. Germline V gene sequence: CDR1 SGHNT, CDR2 YYREEE (reference sequence). The V gene lost 0 bases and the J gene lost 2 bases, with 8 bases spanning the gap.

DNA for the CDR3: TGTGCCTGGAGGGGGACACTCGATCGGTACGAGCAGTACTTC. It yields the protein CAWRGTLDRYEQYF. This chain links TRBV30 with TRBJ2-7; TRBD1 might be the D (6 bases). The CDR3 length is 14 residues. The V end was cut by 3 bases, the J end by 4 bases, with 16 bases between. Germline loops: CDR1 GTSNPN, CDR2 SVGIG (reference sequence).

This clonotype was counted only a few times. The chain links TRBV6-2 or TRBV6-3 to TRBJ1-6, with 11 nucleotides matching TRBD1. Germline CDR1 is MNHEY and CDR2 is SVGEGT. The trim removed 8 bases at V and 4 bases at J, leaving 7 bases unmatched. This CDR3 comprises 16 residues. The CDR3, as DNA: TGTGCCAGCCAAAACCGGGACAGGGGGTATAATTCACCCCTCCACTTT. This gives the protein CASQNRDRGYNSPLHF.

This chain links TRBV28 with TRBJ1-3; D is perhaps TRBD1 (5 bases). V was pared by 8 bases and J by 5 bases, with 16 bases between. Looked up from germline, CDR1 is MDHEN and CDR2 is SYDVKM. The CDR3 is 14 amino acids. The CDR3 DNA follows: TGTGCCAGCCGACCCGGGGGGTCCAGAAACACCATATATTTT. It codes for CASRPGGSRNTIYF.

This CDR3 is CASSQDPLGRETQYF. The CDR3 DNA reads TGCGCCAGCAGCCAAGACCCCTTGGGGAGGGAGACCCAGTACTTC. This chain connects TRBV4-1 to TRBJ2-5; tentatively, D is TRBD2 (6 bases). The V gene's germline CDR1 is MGHRA and CDR2 YSYEKL. There are 15 residues in the CDR3. Trimming shortened V by 0 bases and J by 5 bases, and 13 bases separated the two germline ends.

The table lists this clonotype with a few counts. This sequence joins TRBV3-1 and TRBJ2-5, with D possibly matching TRBD2 (5 bases). The germline V gene encodes CDR1 LGHDT and CDR2 YNNKEL (reference sequence). Trimming took 1 base from V and 4 from J, leaving 10 bases between them. The CDR3 is made up of 14 amino acids. CDR3 DNA sequence: TGTGCCAGCAGCCAAGGTCTAGCACCAGAGACCCAGTACTTC. It specifies CASSQGLAPETQYF.

Points on this clonotype: A much larger clonotype is one base distant, so this may be a read error. The rearrangement uses TRBV15 and TRBJ2-1, with D hard to call. This CDR3 spans 12 amino acids. Germline assignment: CDR1 LNHNV and CDR2 YYDKDF (reference sequence). Trimming stripped 2 bases from V and 11 bases from J, with 10 bases between. This CDR3 reads CATSRLDGQQFF. Written as DNA, the CDR3 is TGTGCCACCAGCAGACTAGACGGTCAGCAGTTCTTC.

In this sample, this clonotype turned up a few times. The chain joins TRBV4-1 to TRBJ1-5; 10 bases are shared with TRBD1. The CDR3 has 15 residues. The V gene's germline CDR1 is MGHRA and CDR2 YSYEKL. J lost 5 bases, V lost 2 bases, and 3 bases had no gene match. For the CDR3, the DNA is TGCGCCAGCAGCCAACGGACAGGGGGGGATCAGCCCCAGCATTTT. Translation gives CASSQRTGGDQPQHF.

The V gene is TRBV9, the J gene TRBJ1-2; weak D call: TRBD1 (5 bases). The V end was cut by 4 bases, the J end by 2 bases, with 15 bases between. The CDR3 length is 15 residues. Germline-derived CDR1 and CDR2 are SGDLS and YYNGEE. CDR3 nucleotides: TGTGCCAGCAGCCATCCCCGGGGGGAAAACTATGGCTACACCTTC. Translated, it gives CASSHPRGENYGYTF.

On this clonotype itself: Compared with germline, one end of the junction differs, possibly owing to a read error. This chain connects TRBV7-7 to TRBJ2-1, with TRBD2 matching over 7 bases. Germline CDR1 SSHAT, CDR2 FNYEAQ (reference sequence). The CDR3 length is 14 residues. The CDR3 DNA sequence: TGTGCTAGCAGCTTAGCGGGCCGGACCAATGAGCAGTTCTTC. It encodes CASSLAGRTNEQFF. The full variable domain, in which reference TRBV7-7 and TRBJ2-1 provide the parts outside the CDR3, is GAGVSQSPRYKVTKRGQDVTLRCDPISSHATLYWYQQALGQGPEFLTYFNYEAQPDKSGLPSDRFSAERPEGSISTLTIQRTEQRDSAMYRCASSLAGRTNEQFFGPGTRLTVL.

This clonotype was counted once. Mismatch with germline at one junction end may stem from a read error. This chain joins TRBV18 and TRBJ2-7, with 8 nucleotides matching TRBD2. The germline V gene has CDR1 KGHSH and CDR2 LQKENI. This CDR3 comprises 17 residues. CDR3 in amino acids: CASSLTPSAGLDYEQDF. CDR3 nucleotide sequence: TGTGCCAGCTCACTCACCCCCTCTGCGGGACTAGACTACGAGCAGGACTTC.

This chain uses TRBV25-1 with TRBJ2-5, with D possibly being TRBD1 or TRBD2 (6 bases each). The CDR3 is made up of 13 amino acids. Trimming took 5 bases from V and 5 from J, leaving 12 bases between them. The germline V gene has CDR1 MGHDK and CDR2 SYGVNS. The CDR3 sequence is CASSWGAGETQYF. As DNA, the CDR3 is TGTGCCAGCAGTTGGGGGGCCGGGGAGACCCAGTACTTC. The entire variable domain, with the rest obtained from reference TRBV25-1 and TRBJ2-5, is as follows: EADIYQTPRYLVIGTGKKITLECSQTMGHDKMYWYQQDPGMELHLIHYSYGVNSTEKGDLSSESTVSRIRTEHFPLTLESARPSHTSQYLCASSWGAGETQYFGPGTRLLVL.

The chain recombines TRBV18 with TRBJ1-4; D ambiguous. Per the germline V gene, CDR1 is KGHSH and CDR2 is LQKENI. CDR3 length equals 13 residues. V dropped 2 bases and J dropped 1 base, with 2 bases sitting between them. The CDR3 sequence is CASSPGTNEKLFF. The CDR3 DNA follows: TGTGCCAGCTCACCAGGAACTAATGAAAAACTGTTTTTT.

This clonotype was counted only a few times. The chain employs TRBV12-3 or TRBV12-4 and TRBJ1-1; TRBD1 is a possible D gene (6 bases). V lost 1 base to trimming and J lost 2 bases, with 11 bases between them. The CDR3 has 15 residues. CDR3 DNA sequence: TGTGCCAGCAGTTTAGGTTGGGGGGCAAACACTGAAGCTTTCTTT. Its protein is CASSLGWGANTEAFF.

The J gene is TRBJ1-3, the V gene TRBV5-4, with a weak D call TRBD1 (5 bases). The ends were cut back, 0 bases at V and 4 bases at J, with 11 bases in the middle. The CDR3 contains 15 residues. From germline, CDR1 is SGHNT and CDR2 YYREEE (reference sequence). The CDR3 DNA follows: TGTGCCAGCAGCTTGGGGAGCGGGGGAGGAAACACCATATATTTT. As protein: CASSLGSGGGNTIYF.

This clonotype was counted only a few times. The rearrangement joins TRBV15 to TRBJ2-3; D gene uncertain. In germline, CDR1 is LNHNV, CDR2 YYDKDF (reference sequence). The CDR3 runs 15 residues. V lost 0 bases and J lost 2, with 9 bases in between. CDR3 sequence reads: CATSRDGVTTDTQYF. CDR3 nucleotides: TGTGCCACCAGCAGAGATGGGGTTACCACAGATACGCAGTATTTT.

V and J are TRBV6-6 and TRBJ2-2; the match to TRBD2 covers 7 bases. The V segment lost 2 bases and the J segment 5 bases; nucleotides outside the gene matches: 11. CDR3 size: 17 residues. The V gene's germline CDR1 is MNHNY and CDR2 SVGAGI (reference sequence). The CDR3 sequence is CASSYPDGRLRTGELFF. The CDR3, as DNA: TGTGCCAGCAGTTACCCGGACGGGAGGCTACGTACCGGGGAGCTGTTTTTT.

The rearrangement links TRBV7-2 to TRBJ2-1, with 10 positions matching TRBD2. Trimming removed 2 bases from V and 5 bases from J; junction bases left unmatched: 3. Germline V CDR1 and CDR2: SGHTA, FQGNSA. The CDR3 extends over 15 amino acids. The CDR3 sequence: CASSLTGTSDNEQFF. CDR3 coding DNA: TGTGCCAGCAGCTTAACCGGGACTAGCGACAATGAGCAGTTCTTC.

J is TRBJ1-1 and V is TRBV7-9, with D possibly being TRBD1 (5 bases). V lost 5 bases and J lost 10, with 14 bases in between. Germline lookup yields CDR1 SEHNR and CDR2 FQNEAQ (reference sequence). The CDR3 loop spans 12 amino acids. The CDR3, as DNA: TGTGCCAGCAGCGCCTTGGGGGTTGGAGCTTTCTTT. Encoded protein: CASSALGVGAFF.

This clonotype was detected a few times. The chain combines TRBV23-1 with TRBJ1-5; D is unresolved. TRBV23-1 counts as an open reading frame of uncertain function. The CDR3 length is 16 residues. V lost 1 base, J lost 2 bases, and 12 bases lay in between. This CDR3 is CASSQFDTPGNQPQHF. CDR3 nucleotides: TGCGCCAGCAGTCAATTTGACACGCCGGGCAATCAGCCCCAGCATTTT.

This clonotype has only a few counts. This chain connects TRBV18 to TRBJ2-2, with a tentative D call TRBD1 (7 bases). The CDR3 runs 14 residues. CDR1 is KGHSH, CDR2 LQKENI, per germline. V shed 4 bases and J shed 8 bases, with 14 bases lying between them. The CDR3 reads CASSQTGTAGELFF. For the CDR3, the DNA is TGTGCCAGCTCACAGACAGGGACTGCGGGGGAGCTGTTTTTT.

This clonotype turned up a few times. This chain joins TRBV27 and TRBJ2-4, with TRBD2 matching over 8 bases. Trimming cost V 10 bases and J 4 bases; bases outside gene matches: 12. Germline-derived CDR1 and CDR2 are MNHEY and SMNVEV (reference sequence). CDR3 length equals 15 residues. In nucleotides, the CDR3 is TGTGCCACGGCCGGGAGAGCGGGAGTAAAAAACATTCAGTACTTC. Protein: CATAGRAGVKNIQYF.

The rearrangement uses TRBV21-1 and TRBJ2-7. TRBV21-1 is a pseudogene segment. CDR3 length: 16 amino acids. This chain's CDR3 is CASRTEASSSAHEQYF. DNA of the CDR3: TGTGCCAGCCGCACCGAGGCCAGTAGTAGCGCCCACGAGCAGTACTTC.

The sample holds a few counts of this clonotype. The rearrangement uses TRBV24-1 and TRBJ2-1; TRBD1 or TRBD2 may be the D gene (7 bases each). Trimming took 10 bases from V and 5 from J, leaving 14 bases between them. There are 13 residues in the CDR3. Germline CDR1 and CDR2: KGHDR and SFDVKD. The CDR3 DNA sequence: TGTGCCACACGACAGGGAGGGGACAATGAGCAGTTCTTC. It encodes CATRQGGDNEQFF.

This rearrangement joins TRBV5-1 to TRBJ1-1; no reliable D call. This CDR3 region has 14 residues. V was pared by 2 bases and J by 0 bases, with 8 bases between. Germline loops: CDR1 SGHRS, CDR2 YFSETQ. The CDR3 DNA reads TGCGCCAGCAGCTTATACGGCATGAACACTGAAGCTTTCTTT. It specifies CASSLYGMNTEAFF.

Only a few counts were recorded for this clonotype. The CDR3 spells CATSDTGTTYGYTF. The CDR3 coding sequence is TGTGCCACCAGTGATACCGGGACGACCTATGGCTACACCTTC. The chain uses TRBV24-1 and TRBJ1-2, with D possibly matching TRBD1 (5 bases). The ends were cut back, 3 bases at V and 4 bases at J, with 11 bases in the middle. From germline, CDR1 is KGHDR and CDR2 SFDVKD. This CDR3 is built from 14 residues.

The chain uses TRBV5-5 and TRBJ1-1; possible D gene TRBD1, 5 bases. V shed 5 bases and J shed 3 bases, with 17 bases lying between them. The CDR3 has 15 amino acids. The V gene's germline CDR1 is SGHKS and CDR2 YYEKEE (reference sequence). CDR3 nucleotide sequence: TGTGCCAGCAGATCGGAGGGCAGGGTGCACACTGAAGCTTTCTTT. Its protein product is CASRSEGRVHTEAFF.